The 11 T cell receptor beta chains presented below share a single source sample, sequenced in a study of T cell repertoires in cytomegalovirus infection. Using its own MiXCR run on the reads, TCRdb lists one record per CDR3 protein. The table has 200,000 or so distinct CDR3 sequences, 25% to 30% seen once. Source material: PBMCs. These receptors were taken from a human donor in good health (CMV status not recorded). Some clones in this sample may be carry-over from other donors' samples.

This clonotype occurred a few times. DNA of the CDR3: TGCGCCAGCAGCTTGACAGGAGATAACACTGAAGCTTTCTTT. It is translated as CASSLTGDNTEAFF. The chain couples TRBV5-1 to TRBJ1-1; D is perhaps TRBD1 (5 bases). V dropped 1 base and J dropped 2 bases, with 9 bases sitting between them. Germline assignment: CDR1 SGHRS and CDR2 YFSETQ. The CDR3 runs 14 residues.

This clonotype was seen a few times. The chain has TRBV20-1 and TRBJ2-1; TRBD2 is a possible D gene (6 bases). Germline loops: CDR1 DFQATT, CDR2 SNEGSKA (reference sequence). The CDR3 runs to 16 residues. Trimming shortened V by 6 bases and J by 5 bases, and 23 bases separated the two germline ends. The CDR3 bases are TGCAGTGCCAATAACCCGGGCTTCGGGAGTAACAATGAGCAGTTCTTC. Residues: CSANNPGFGSNNEQFF.

V and J are TRBV2 and TRBJ2-3, with D tentatively TRBD1 (5 bases). V was shortened by 10 bases and J by 2 bases, with 16 bases between the two germline ends. Germline values: CDR1 SNHLY, CDR2 FYNNEI. The CDR3 is 14 residues long. CDR3 sequence: CAIDRLLSTDTQYF. DNA for the CDR3: TGTGCCATCGACAGATTACTTTCCACAGATACGCAGTATTTT.

The chain recombines TRBV20-1 with TRBJ2-7; TRBD1 aligns across 8 bases. The CDR3 sequence is 15 residues long. V lost 0 bases and J lost 4; bases outside the gene matches: 8. CDR1 is DFQATT, CDR2 SNEGSKA, per germline (reference sequence). CDR3 sequence: CSARDSTGGSYEQYF. The CDR3, as DNA: TGCAGTGCTAGAGATTCCACAGGGGGAAGTTACGAGCAGTACTTC.

There are a few counts of this clonotype. This chain uses TRBV7-9 with TRBJ2-1; D uncertain. The CDR3 has 14 amino acids. Germline V gene data show CDR1 as SEHNR and CDR2 as FQNEAQ (reference sequence). The V end was cut by 7 bases, the J end by 5 bases, with 15 bases between. The CDR3: CASNPTIRDNEQFF. CDR3 DNA sequence: TGTGCCAGCAACCCGACCATAAGGGACAATGAGCAGTTCTTC.

This clonotype was detected many times. The V gene is TRBV7-2, the J gene TRBJ2-5, with 7 bases aligning to TRBD2. V gave up 6 bases and J gave up 5 bases; unmatched junction bases: 12. Germline values: CDR1 SGHTA, CDR2 FQGNSA. The CDR3 is 15 residues long. CDR3 nucleotides: TGTGCCAGCAGTTTGTGGGGTAGCGGGTGGGAGACCCAGTACTTC. Encoded protein: CASSLWGSGWETQYF.

This chain joins TRBV6-6 and TRBJ2-6; tentative D call: TRBD2 (6 bases). CDR3 length: 17 amino acids. The V gene lost 6 bases and the J gene lost 0 bases, with 15 bases spanning the gap. CDR1 is MNHNY and CDR2 is SVGAGI in the germline V gene (reference sequence). The CDR3 is CASRARDSASGANVLTF. The DNA of the CDR3 is TGTGCCAGCAGAGCTCGGGACTCCGCCTCTGGGGCCAACGTCCTGACTTTC.

This clonotype was recorded a few times. The V gene is TRBV5-5, the J gene TRBJ1-1; maybe TRBD1 (5 bases). Germline CDR1 is SGHKS and CDR2 is YYEKEE (reference sequence). Trimming took off 0 bases at V and 0 bases at J, with 9 bases between the two ends. The CDR3 extends over 15 amino acids. For the CDR3, the DNA is TGTGCCAGCAGCTTGGGACAGAGAATGAACACTGAAGCTTTCTTT. This codes for CASSLGQRMNTEAFF.

V gene TRBV12-3 or TRBV12-4 combines with J gene TRBJ1-4, with 8 bases matching TRBD1. There are 14 residues in the CDR3. After removal of 6 bases from V and 6 bases from J, the junction contained 6 bases not matched to a gene. The CDR3 nucleotides are TGTGCCAGCAGAAACCCAGGGGGCGATGAAAAACTGTTTTTT. Translation: CASRNPGGDEKLFF.

This clonotype turned up a few times. This chain joins TRBV10-2 and TRBJ2-2, with a tentative D call TRBD2 (6 bases). Germline V gene lookup returns CDR1 WSHSY and CDR2 SAAADI. The CDR3 spans 16 residues. Trimming stripped 2 bases from V and 6 bases from J, with 16 bases between. The DNA for the CDR3 is TGCGCCAGCAGTGAGCCCCGGAGGGTACAAGCCGGGGAGCTGTTTTTT. Translation gives CASSEPRRVQAGELFF.

V is TRBV6-5 and J is TRBJ1-5, with 10 bases that match TRBD1. Germline trimming cut 10 bases from V and 3 bases from J; bases unmatched to any gene: 6. The CDR3 is 14 residues long. CDR1 MNHEY and CDR2 SVGAGI come from the germline V gene. The CDR3 region is CATRGTGANQPQHF. CDR3 in DNA: TGTGCCACCCGTGGGACAGGGGCCAATCAGCCCCAGCATTTT.